A single sample gave rise to the 26 T cell receptor beta chains below, sequenced in a study of blood T cell repertoires in COVID-19. The repertoire was sequenced with immunoSEQ multiplex PCR; TCRdb's copy has only in-frame clones and lacks some. The data contain roughly 250,000 clones, around 90% of them singletons. The sequenced sample was PBMCs or T cells enriched from blood (not recorded which). These receptors were obtained from a human donor in a cohort exposed to, infected with or recovered from COVID-19 (not recorded which). The donor label of this sample is uncertain.

The chain is built from TRBV29-1 and TRBJ2-7; a possible D gene is TRBD2 (6 bases). The ends were cut back, 4 bases at V and 2 bases at J, with 12 bases in the middle. Germline CDR1 is SQVTM and CDR2 is ANQGSEA. This CDR3 is built from 13 residues. CDR3 sequence (DNA): TGCAGCGTTGGTTTCGGAGGGCCCTACGAGCAGTACTTC. Amino acids: CSVGFGGPYEQYF.

This chain links TRBV18 with TRBJ1-2; D uncertain. V lost 6 bases and J 0 bases, leaving 20 bases between the germline ends. CDR3 length: 17 amino acids. Germline V gene data show CDR1 as KGHSH and CDR2 as LQKENI. The CDR3 nucleotides are TGTGCCAGCTCCGCCTCTCGCGGACTCGGGCCTAACTATGGCTACACCTTC. It codes for CASSASRGLGPNYGYTF. The full variable domain, in which reference TRBV18 and TRBJ1-2 provide the parts outside the CDR3, is NAGVMQNPRHLVRRRGQEARLRCSPMKGHSHVYWYRQLPEEGLKFMVYLQKENIIDESGMPKERFSAEFPKEGPSILRIQQVVRGDSAAYFCASSASRGLGPNYGYTFGSGTRLTVV.

The genes are TRBV2 and TRBJ2-1, with 8 bases identical to TRBD2. This CDR3 has 14 amino acids. V gave up 8 bases and J gave up 0 bases; unmatched junction bases: 3. Germline V gene lookup returns CDR1 SNHLY and CDR2 FYNNEI. The CDR3 DNA sequence: TGTGCCAGCGGAGCGGGGGTCTCCTACAATGAGCAGTTCTTC. Translated: CASGAGVSYNEQFF.

The genes are TRBV29-1 and TRBJ2-3; possibly TRBD2 for D (6 bases). The CDR3 totals 15 residues. Per the germline V gene, CDR1 is SQVTM and CDR2 is ANQGSEA. Trimming removed 3 bases from V and 2 bases from J, with 15 bases in between. The CDR3 region is CSVDGGTDFTDTQYF. CDR3 in DNA: TGCAGCGTTGACGGGGGAACAGACTTCACAGATACGCAGTATTTT.

The gene calls are TRBV19 and TRBJ1-6; D might be TRBD1 (5 bases). The CDR3 is 16 residues long. V was clipped by 4 bases and J by 6 bases, with 16 bases between them. The germline CDR1 and CDR2 sequences are LNHDA and SQIVND (reference sequence). For the CDR3, the DNA is TGTGCCAGTAGTAGGGATCAGGGAGGAAGTAATTCACCCCTCCACTTT. Protein sequence: CASSRDQGGSNSPLHF.

This clone was counted once. The chain recombines TRBV5-1 with TRBJ1-6, with TRBD1 matching over 10 bases. The CDR3 has 14 amino acids. V lost 4 bases to trimming and J lost 9 bases; unmatched junction nucleotides: 4. Germline V CDR1 and CDR2: SGHRS, YFSETQ. The CDR3 loop reads CASSPGTGVSPLHF. The CDR3 bases are TGCGCCAGCAGCCCCGGGACAGGGGTTTCACCCCTCCACTTT.

V gene TRBV5-4 combines with J gene TRBJ2-1; possible D gene TRBD2, 7 bases. This CDR3 is built from 11 residues. The germline CDR1 and CDR2 sequences are SGHNT and YYREEE (reference sequence). CDR3 in DNA: TGTGCGGGGGGGCCGTACAATGAGCAGTTCTTC. It translates to CAGGPYNEQFF.

V is TRBV6-5 and J is TRBJ2-7, with 10 nucleotides matching TRBD1. This CDR3 contains 14 residues. The germline CDR1 and CDR2 sequences are MNHEY and SVGAGI. J was trimmed by 4 bases and V by 6 bases; bases with no gene match: 6. In DNA form, the CDR3 reads TGTGCCAGCAGCGGGACAGGGGAAGGGTACGAGCAGTACTTC. The encoded protein is CASSGTGEGYEQYF.

The chain couples TRBV30 to TRBJ2-5; 10 bases line up with TRBD1. Germline V CDR1 and CDR2: GTSNPN, SVGIG (reference sequence). This CDR3 contains 14 residues. Unmatched junction bases numbered 2, after V lost 2 bases and J lost 2 bases. The CDR3 here is CAWSTDRGQETQYF. Here the CDR3 DNA reads TGTGCCTGGAGTACGGACAGGGGGCAAGAGACCCAGTACTTC.

The chain links TRBV5-1 to TRBJ1-1; 8 bases fit TRBD1. Germline V gene lookup returns CDR1 SGHRS and CDR2 YFSETQ. The CDR3 has 13 amino acids. V was pared by 8 bases and J by 6 bases, with 9 bases of the junction left unmatched. The CDR3 spells CASRIGQGAEAFF. The CDR3 DNA follows: TGCGCCAGTAGGATCGGACAGGGCGCTGAAGCTTTCTTT.

This chain connects TRBV7-9 to TRBJ1-4; maybe TRBD1 (5 bases). Per the germline V gene, CDR1 is SEHNR and CDR2 is FQNEAQ (reference sequence). The CDR3 is 17 residues long. Trimming stripped 5 bases from V and 0 bases from J, with 16 bases between. CDR3 sequence reads: CASSQYPDSTTNEKLFF. The CDR3 nucleotides are TGTGCCAGCAGCCAATATCCAGACAGTACAACTAATGAAAAACTGTTTTTT.

V and J are TRBV12-3 or TRBV12-4 and TRBJ2-1; D gene uncertain. The CDR3 extends over 13 amino acids. V lost 5 bases to trimming and J lost 5 bases, with 10 bases between them. This chain's CDR3 is CASSVLANNEQFF. The DNA for the CDR3 is TGTGCCAGCAGTGTCCTCGCGAACAATGAGCAGTTCTTC.

V is TRBV3-1 (or the pseudogene TRBV3-2) and J is TRBJ2-2; tentatively, D is TRBD1 (6 bases). The germline V and J ends were trimmed by 0 bases and 4 bases, with 12 bases remaining between them. CDR3 length: 16 residues. Germline V gene data show CDR1 as LGHDT and CDR2 as YNNKEL (reference sequence). This CDR3 reads CASSQDTGIGTGELFF. CDR3 coding DNA: TGTGCCAGCAGCCAAGATACAGGGATCGGCACCGGGGAGCTGTTTTTT.

This chain joins TRBV18 and TRBJ1-5; no reliable D call. Germline V CDR1 and CDR2: KGHSH, LQKENI. The CDR3 has 16 residues. Trimming stripped 3 bases from V and 1 base from J, with 13 bases between. The CDR3 loop reads CASSPRPPQSNQPQHF. The CDR3 nucleotides read TGTGCCAGCTCACCCAGACCCCCACAGAGCAATCAGCCCCAGCATTTT.

The chain has TRBV19 and TRBJ2-3; D remains unclear. Germline V CDR1 and CDR2: LNHDA, SQIVND (reference sequence). This CDR3 is 15 amino acids long. V lost 8 bases and J lost 2, with 17 bases in between. CDR3 sequence reads: CASRPSEIPTDTQYF. The CDR3 DNA sequence: TGTGCCAGTCGCCCTTCGGAGATCCCCACAGATACGCAGTATTTT.

This clone has more than one count but fewer than ten. The genes are TRBV25-1 and TRBJ2-7; 7 nucleotides agree with TRBD1. The CDR3 has 14 amino acids. After removal of 6 bases from V and 4 bases from J, the junction contained 9 bases not matched to a gene. Germline V gene data show CDR1 as MGHDK and CDR2 as SYGVNS. Here the CDR3 reads CASSKRDSSYEQYF. Written as DNA, the CDR3 is TGTGCCAGCAGCAAACGGGACAGTAGTTACGAGCAGTACTTC.

The chain combines TRBV6-5 with TRBJ2-7, with D possibly TRBD2 on 6 matching bases. CDR1 is MNHEY and CDR2 is SVGAGI in the germline V gene. CDR3 length: 14 amino acids. Trimming took off 2 bases at V and 5 bases at J, with 13 bases between the two ends. This CDR3 is CASSYGSSVDEQYF. CDR3 DNA: TGTGCCAGCAGTTACGGTTCTAGCGTCGACGAGCAGTACTTC.

The J gene is TRBJ1-1, the V gene TRBV9; tentatively, D is TRBD1 (5 bases). Germline V gene lookup returns CDR1 SGDLS and CDR2 YYNGEE. CDR3 length: 13 residues. The V and J ends lost 2 bases and 5 bases respectively, with 10 bases between them. The CDR3 loop reads CASSVEGLTEAFF. The CDR3 bases are TGTGCCAGCAGCGTGGAGGGGTTAACTGAAGCTTTCTTT. Full variable domain (rest looked up from reference TRBV9 and TRBJ1-1): DSGVTQTPKHLITATGQRVTLRCSPRSGDLSVYWYQQSLDQGLQFLIQYYNGEERAKGNILERFSAQQFPDLHSELNLSSLELGDSALYFCASSVEGLTEAFFGQGTRLTVV.

CDR3 sequence (DNA): TGTGCCAGCAGCAGGAAGGCCTACGAGCAGTACTTC. This translates into CASSRKAYEQYF. The rearrangement joins TRBV25-1 to TRBJ2-7; no reliable D call. The V gene's germline CDR1 is MGHDK and CDR2 SYGVNS. The V end lost 6 bases, the J end lost 2 bases, and 8 bases lay between the germline ends. This CDR3 has 12 residues.

This rearrangement joins TRBV4-3 to TRBJ2-2; D unclear. The CDR3 covers 17 residues. Germline CDR1 LGHNA, CDR2 YSLEER. V lost 1 base and J lost 2, with 14 bases in between. The CDR3 spells CASSQGPGGVNTGELFF. Here the CDR3 DNA reads TGCGCCAGCAGCCAAGGTCCGGGTGGAGTAAACACCGGGGAGCTGTTTTTT.

The chain employs TRBV12-5 and TRBJ1-3, with no clear D. CDR3 size: 18 residues. Germline CDR1 and CDR2: LGHNT and FRNRAP. The V end lost 1 base, the J end lost 3 bases, and 19 bases lay between the germline ends. CDR3 in amino acids: CASGLGRGHRSGGNTIYF. CDR3 nucleotide sequence: TGTGCTAGTGGTTTGGGAAGAGGGCATCGAAGCGGTGGAAACACCATATATTTT.

V and J are TRBV5-4 and TRBJ1-1, with 7 bases identical to TRBD1. The CDR3 covers 13 residues. In germline, CDR1 is SGHNT, CDR2 YYREEE (reference sequence). V dropped 5 bases and J dropped 3; count of bases not matched to a gene: 4. For the CDR3, the DNA is TGTGCCAGCAGTAACAGGGGTGACACTGAAGCTTTCTTT. Translated: CASSNRGDTEAFF.

The chain joins TRBV4-2 to TRBJ2-5; weak D call: TRBD1 (5 bases). With 0 bases removed from V and 5 bases from J, the gap between germline ends came to 13 bases. The germline V gene has CDR1 LGHNA and CDR2 YNFKEQ. CDR3 size: 15 residues. Here the CDR3 DNA reads TGTGCCAGCAGCCAAGATCTAAAGGGGCACGAGACCCAGTACTTC. Protein sequence: CASSQDLKGHETQYF.

This rearrangement joins TRBV7-8 to TRBJ2-3; TRBD2 agrees at 10 bases. This CDR3 contains 15 residues. Germline V gene data show CDR1 as SGHVS and CDR2 as FQNEAQ. Trimming took 0 bases from V and 5 from J; bases not matched to a gene: 2. The CDR3 coding sequence is TGTGCCAGCAGCTTAGCGGCTAGCGGGGGAGATACGCAGTATTTT. This encodes CASSLAASGGDTQYF.

The chain couples TRBV25-1 to TRBJ2-2, with D perhaps matching TRBD1 (5 bases). Germline CDR1 and CDR2: MGHDK and SYGVNS. This CDR3 contains 13 residues. The V end was cut by 4 bases, the J end by 6 bases, with 9 bases between. CDR3 DNA sequence: TGTGCCAGCAGTGGAGCAGGGTCCGGGGAGCTGTTTTTT. Translation gives CASSGAGSGELFF.

The gene calls are TRBV12-2 and TRBJ2-5; the table names TRBD2, a call not compared with the DNA. TRBV12-2 is shown as a pseudogene. The CDR3 extends over 17 amino acids. The chain's CDR3 is CASRYLGPLATQETQYF. In DNA, the CDR3 is TGTGCAAGTCGCTACCTCGGGCCCCTAGCGACGCAAGAGACCCAGTACTTC.